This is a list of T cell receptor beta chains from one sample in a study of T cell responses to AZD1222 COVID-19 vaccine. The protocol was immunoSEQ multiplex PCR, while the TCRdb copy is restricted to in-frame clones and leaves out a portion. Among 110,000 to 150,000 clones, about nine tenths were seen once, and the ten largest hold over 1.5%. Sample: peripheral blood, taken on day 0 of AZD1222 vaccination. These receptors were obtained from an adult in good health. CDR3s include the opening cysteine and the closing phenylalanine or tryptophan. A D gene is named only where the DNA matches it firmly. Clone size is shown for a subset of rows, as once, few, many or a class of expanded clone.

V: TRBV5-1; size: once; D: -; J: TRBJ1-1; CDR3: CASSSMGETEAFF; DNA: TGCGCCAGCAGCTCCATGGGGGAAACTGAAGCTTTCTTT
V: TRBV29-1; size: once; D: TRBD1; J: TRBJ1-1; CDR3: CSAARDRAAEAFF; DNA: TGCAGCGCCGCCCGGGACAGGGCGGCTGAAGCTTTCTTT
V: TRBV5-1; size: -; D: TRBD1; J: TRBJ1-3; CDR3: CASSLAGQGRNTIYF; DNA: TGCGCCAGCAGCTTGGCGGGACAGGGCCGAAACACCATATATTTT
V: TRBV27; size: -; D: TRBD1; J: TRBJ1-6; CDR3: CASSFRQGPPNSPLHF; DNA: TGTGCCAGCAGTTTCCGACAGGGCCCGCCGAATTCACCCCTCCACTTT
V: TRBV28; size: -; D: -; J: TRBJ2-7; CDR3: CASSLVEGEQYF; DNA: TGTGCCAGCAGTTTGGTGGAGGGTGAGCAGTACTTC
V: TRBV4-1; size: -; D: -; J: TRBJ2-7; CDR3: CASSQEGYEQYF; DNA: TGCGCCAGCAGCCAAGAGGGCTACGAGCAGTACTTC
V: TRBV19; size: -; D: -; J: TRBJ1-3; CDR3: CASSIVHRAGNTIYF; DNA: TGTGCCAGTAGTATAGTTCACAGGGCTGGAAACACCATATATTTT
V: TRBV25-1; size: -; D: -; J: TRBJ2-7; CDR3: CASSLGAEQYF; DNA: TGTGCCAGCAGCTTGGGAGCCGAGCAGTACTTC
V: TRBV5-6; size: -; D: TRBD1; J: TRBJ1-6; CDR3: CASSLDRGRHNSPLHF; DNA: TGTGCCAGCAGCTTGGACAGGGGAAGACATAATTCACCCCTCCACTTT
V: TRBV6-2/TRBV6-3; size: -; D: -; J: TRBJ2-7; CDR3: CASSYSGGGSYEQYF; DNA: TGTGCCAGCAGTTACTCAGGGGGCGGGAGTTACGAGCAGTACTTC
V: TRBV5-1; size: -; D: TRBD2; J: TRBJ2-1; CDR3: CASRPGTSGSLTYNEQFF; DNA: TGCGCCAGCAGGCCGGGGACTAGCGGGAGTCTCACCTACAATGAGCAGTTCTTC
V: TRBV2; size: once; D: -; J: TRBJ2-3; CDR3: CASKLAGTDTQYF; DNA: TGTGCCAGCAAACTAGCCGGCACAGATACGCAGTATTTT
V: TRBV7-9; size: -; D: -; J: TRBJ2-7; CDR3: CASSSQRSYEQYF; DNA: TGTGCCAGCAGCTCCCAGCGGTCCTACGAGCAGTACTTC
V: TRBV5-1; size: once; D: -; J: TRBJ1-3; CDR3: CASSLEESSGNTIYF; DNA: TGCGCCAGCAGCTTGGAGGAAAGCTCTGGAAACACCATATATTTT
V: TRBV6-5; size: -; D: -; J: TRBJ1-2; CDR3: CATQRRGEGRGYTF; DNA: TGTGCCACTCAGCGGAGGGGTGAGGGACGCGGCTACACCTTC
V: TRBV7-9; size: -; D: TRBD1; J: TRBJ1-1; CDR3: CASSSGQARAFF; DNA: TGTGCCAGCAGCTCGGGACAGGCCCGGGCTTTCTTT
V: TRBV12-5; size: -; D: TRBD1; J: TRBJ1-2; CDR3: CASGLDSPPGQLYGYTF; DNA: TGTGCTAGTGGTTTGGACTCCCCTCCGGGACAGCTATATGGCTACACCTTC
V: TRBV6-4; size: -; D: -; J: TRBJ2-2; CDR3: CASSVEGLTGELFF; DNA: TGTGCCAGCAGTGTTGAGGGTTTGACCGGGGAGCTGTTTTTT
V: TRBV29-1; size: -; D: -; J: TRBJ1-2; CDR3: CSVLLVGAGYGYTF; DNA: TGCAGCGTCCTTCTCGTCGGGGCAGGCTATGGCTACACCTTC
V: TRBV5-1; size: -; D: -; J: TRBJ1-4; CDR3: CASNTGKGAGEKLFF; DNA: TGCGCCAGCAACACAGGGAAAGGGGCTGGTGAAAAACTGTTTTTT
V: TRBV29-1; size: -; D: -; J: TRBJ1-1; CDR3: CSVEPLTGWGKNTEAFF; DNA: TGCAGCGTCGAGCCCCTGACAGGATGGGGAAAGAACACTGAAGCTTTCTTT
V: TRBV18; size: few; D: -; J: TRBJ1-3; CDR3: CASSSASGNTIYF; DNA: TGTGCCAGCTCGTCAGCCTCTGGAAACACCATATATTTT
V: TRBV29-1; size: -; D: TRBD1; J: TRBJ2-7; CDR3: CSGRQGSSYEQYF; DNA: TGCAGCGGTAGACAGGGTAGCTCCTACGAGCAGTACTTC
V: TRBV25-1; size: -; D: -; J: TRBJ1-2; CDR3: CASSLTGNYGYTF; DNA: TGTGCCAGCAGCCTTACAGGGAACTATGGCTACACCTTC
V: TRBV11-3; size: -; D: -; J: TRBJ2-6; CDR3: CASSLTDSGGVCSGANVLTF; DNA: TGTGCCAGCAGCTTAACTGACTCGGGTGGGGTGTGCTCTGGGGCCAACGTCCTGACTTTC
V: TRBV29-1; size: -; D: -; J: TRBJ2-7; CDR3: CSVVRELSSYEQYF; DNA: TGCAGCGTTGTGAGGGAGTTATCCTCCTACGAGCAGTACTTC
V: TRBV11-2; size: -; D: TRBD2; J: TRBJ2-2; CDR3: CASSLVALAATGELFF; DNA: TGTGCCAGCAGCTTAGTAGCACTAGCGGCGACCGGGGAGCTGTTTTTT
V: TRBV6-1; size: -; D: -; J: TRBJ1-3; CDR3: CASSEGKGDSGNTIYF; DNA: TGTGCCAGCAGTGAAGGGAAGGGGGACTCTGGAAACACCATATATTTT
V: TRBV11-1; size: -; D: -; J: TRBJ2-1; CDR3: CASSWGWGDNYEQFF; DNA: TGTGCCAGCAGTTGGGGTTGGGGGGACAACTATGAGCAGTTCTTC
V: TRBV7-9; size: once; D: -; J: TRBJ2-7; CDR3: CASSSRVGAYEQYF; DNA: TGTGCCAGCAGCTCCAGGGTGGGAGCCTACGAGCAGTACTTC
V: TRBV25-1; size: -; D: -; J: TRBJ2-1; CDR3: CASSDRAGKQFF; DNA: TGTGCCAGCAGTGACCGGGCGGGAAAGCAGTTCTTC
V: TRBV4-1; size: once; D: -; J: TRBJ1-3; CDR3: CASSQGIWKLSFGNTIYF; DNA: TGCGCCAGCAGCCAAGGGATATGGAAACTTTCGTTTGGAAACACCATATATTTT
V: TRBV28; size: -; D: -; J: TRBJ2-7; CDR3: CASSLGHYYEQYF; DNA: TGTGCCAGCAGTTTAGGTCACTACTACGAGCAGTACTTC
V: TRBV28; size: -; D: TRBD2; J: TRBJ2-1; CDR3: CASSLLTSGSLNEQFF; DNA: TGTGCCAGCAGTTTATTGACTAGCGGGAGTCTAAATGAGCAGTTCTTC
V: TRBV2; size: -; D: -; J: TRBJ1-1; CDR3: CASRGSGNTEAFF; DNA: TGTGCCAGCAGGGGAAGCGGGAACACTGAAGCTTTCTTT
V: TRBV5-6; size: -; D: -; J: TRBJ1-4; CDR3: CASSLDRSSLGLFF; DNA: TGTGCCAGCAGCTTGGACAGATCTTCACTTGGACTGTTTTTT
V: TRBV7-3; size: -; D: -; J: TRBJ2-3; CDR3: CASSPTGARADTQYF; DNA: TGTGCCAGCAGCCCCACGGGAGCGCGGGCAGATACGCAGTATTTT
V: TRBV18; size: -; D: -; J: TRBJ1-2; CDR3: CASSPGSGGYTF; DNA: TGTGCCAGCTCACCAGGGAGTGGTGGCTACACCTTC
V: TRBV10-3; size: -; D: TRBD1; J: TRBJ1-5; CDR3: CAISEDRGHQPQHF; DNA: TGTGCCATCAGTGAGGACAGGGGGCATCAGCCCCAGCATTTT
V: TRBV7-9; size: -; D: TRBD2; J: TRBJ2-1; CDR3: CASSLMTSGTYNEQFF; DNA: TGTGCCAGCAGCTTAATGACTAGCGGGACCTACAATGAGCAGTTCTTC
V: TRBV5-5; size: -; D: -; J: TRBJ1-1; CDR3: CASSLSRDTEAFF; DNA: TGTGCCAGCAGCTTGTCCCGGGACACTGAAGCTTTCTTT
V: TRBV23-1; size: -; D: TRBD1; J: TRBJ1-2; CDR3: CASGVRDSSPNYGYTF; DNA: TGCGCCAGCGGTGTTCGGGACAGTTCTCCTAACTATGGCTACACCTTC
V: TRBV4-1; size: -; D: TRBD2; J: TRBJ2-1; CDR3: CASSLLISGSRDEQFF; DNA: TGCGCCAGCAGCCTCCTGATTAGCGGGAGTCGGGATGAGCAGTTCTTC
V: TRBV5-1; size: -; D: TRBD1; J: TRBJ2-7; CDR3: CASRPIQGVSYEQYF; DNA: TGCGCCAGCAGGCCAATTCAGGGGGTCTCCTACGAGCAGTACTTC
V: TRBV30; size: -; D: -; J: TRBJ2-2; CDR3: CAWSGTRWSGELFF; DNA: TGTGCCTGGAGTGGGACCCGCTGGAGCGGGGAGCTGTTTTTT
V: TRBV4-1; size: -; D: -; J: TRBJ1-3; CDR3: CASSLEAAGNTIYF; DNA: TGCGCCAGCAGCCTCGAGGCGGCGGGAAACACCATATATTTT
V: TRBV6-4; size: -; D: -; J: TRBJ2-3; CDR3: CASSKASTDTQYF; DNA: TGTGCCAGCAGTAAAGCGAGCACAGATACGCAGTATTTT
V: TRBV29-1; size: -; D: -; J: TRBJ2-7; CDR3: CSVEDLVDREQYF; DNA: TGCAGCGTTGAAGATCTGGTGGATCGCGAGCAGTACTTC
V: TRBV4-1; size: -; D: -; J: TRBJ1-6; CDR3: CASSHPRGDWSYNSPLHF; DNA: TGCGCCAGCAGCCACCCAAGGGGGGACTGGTCCTATAATTCACCCCTCCACTTT
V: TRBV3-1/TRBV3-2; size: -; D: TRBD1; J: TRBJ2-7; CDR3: CASSQVSRDSRYEQYF; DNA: TGTGCCAGCAGCCAAGTCTCCCGGGACAGTCGATACGAGCAGTACTTC